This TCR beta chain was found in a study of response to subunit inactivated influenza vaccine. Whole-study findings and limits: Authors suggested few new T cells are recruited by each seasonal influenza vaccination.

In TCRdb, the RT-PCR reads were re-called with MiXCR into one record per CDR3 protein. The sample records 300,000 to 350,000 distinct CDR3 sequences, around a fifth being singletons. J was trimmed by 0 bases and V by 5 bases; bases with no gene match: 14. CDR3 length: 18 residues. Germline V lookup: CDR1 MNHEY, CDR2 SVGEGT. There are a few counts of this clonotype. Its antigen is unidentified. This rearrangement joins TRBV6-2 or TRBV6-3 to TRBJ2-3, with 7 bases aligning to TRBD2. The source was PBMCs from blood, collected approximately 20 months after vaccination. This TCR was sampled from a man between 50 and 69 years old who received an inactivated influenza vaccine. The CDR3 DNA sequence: TGTGCCAGCAGTCTCCTCGAGCGGGATATATCTAGCACAGATACGCAGTATTTT. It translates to CASSLLERDISSTDTQYF.